This TCR beta chain was obtained from a study of blood T cell repertoires in COVID-19. Study-wide context: From the United States, Italy and Spain came samples of acute and convalescent COVID-19. From T cells, B-cell-depleted T cells, or PBMCs came the material, which was cDNA or gDNA.

Original handling: Reference gene primer amplification gave nucleated cell count estimates. Data came from immunoSEQ multiplex PCR; TCRdb stores just in-frame clones and leaves some out. From that table come the V and J calls and clone size; the DNA was used to work out D and trimming. This table holds 150,000 to 200,000 clones, approximately 81% found once. J lost 5 bases, V lost 4 bases, and 12 bases had no gene match. The CDR3 is 16 residues long. CDR1 and CDR2 (germline): SGHRS, YFSETQ. The chain recombines TRBV5-1 with TRBJ2-5; the match to TRBD2 covers 9 bases. The sample consisted of peripheral blood. This clonotype was sampled from a man in his late teens or twenties with active or convalescent COVID-19. CDR3 DNA: TGCGCCAGCAGCCCCGAGGGCGGGGGGGCCTTGGAGACCCAGTACTTC. Residues: CASSPEGGGALETQYF.